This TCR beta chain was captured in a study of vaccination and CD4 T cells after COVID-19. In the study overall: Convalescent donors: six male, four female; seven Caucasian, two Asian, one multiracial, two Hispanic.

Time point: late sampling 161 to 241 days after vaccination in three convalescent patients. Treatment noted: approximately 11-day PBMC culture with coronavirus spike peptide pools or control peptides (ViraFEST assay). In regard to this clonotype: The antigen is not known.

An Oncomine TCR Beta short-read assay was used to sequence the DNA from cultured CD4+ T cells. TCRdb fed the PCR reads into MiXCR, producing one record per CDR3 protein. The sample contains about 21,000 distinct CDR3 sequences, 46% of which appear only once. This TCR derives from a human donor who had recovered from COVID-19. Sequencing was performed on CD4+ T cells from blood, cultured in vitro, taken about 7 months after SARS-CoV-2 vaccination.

The CDR3 DNA is TGTGCCAGCAGCCTCATAGATATCAGAGATACGCAGTATTTT. Translation gives CASSLIDIRDTQYF. The chain links TRBV7-9 to TRBJ2-3, with unresolved D. The CDR3 totals 14 residues. In germline, CDR1 is SEHNR, CDR2 FQNEAQ (reference sequence). Trimming stripped 5 bases from V and 5 bases from J, with 14 bases between.